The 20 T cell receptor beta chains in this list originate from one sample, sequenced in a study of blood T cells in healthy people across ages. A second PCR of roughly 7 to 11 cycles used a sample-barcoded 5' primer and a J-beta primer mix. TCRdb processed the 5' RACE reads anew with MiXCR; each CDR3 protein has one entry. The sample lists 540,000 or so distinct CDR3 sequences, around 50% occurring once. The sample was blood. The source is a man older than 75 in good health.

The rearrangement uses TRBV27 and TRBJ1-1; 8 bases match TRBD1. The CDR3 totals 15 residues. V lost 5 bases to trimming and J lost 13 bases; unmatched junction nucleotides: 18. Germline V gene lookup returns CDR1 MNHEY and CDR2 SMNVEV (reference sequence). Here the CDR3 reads CASSPSGRGRTADFF. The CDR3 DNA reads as TGTGCCAGCAGTCCGTCAGGCAGGGGGCGAACGGCGGATTTCTTT.

The CDR3 sequence is CSVEVGTGELFF. In nucleotides, the CDR3 is TGCAGCGTTGAAGTAGGGACCGGGGAGCTGTTTTTT. J is TRBJ2-2 and V is TRBV29-1; unclear D gene. Germline V lookup: CDR1 SQVTM, CDR2 ANQGSEA. V lost 1 base, J lost 5 bases, and 5 bases lay in between. This CDR3 has 12 amino acids.

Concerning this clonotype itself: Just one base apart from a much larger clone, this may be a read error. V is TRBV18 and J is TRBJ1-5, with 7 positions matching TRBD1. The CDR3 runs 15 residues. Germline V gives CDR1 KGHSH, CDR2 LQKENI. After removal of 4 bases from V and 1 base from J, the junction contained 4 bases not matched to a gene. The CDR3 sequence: CASSQVQGSNQPQHF. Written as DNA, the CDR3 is TGTGCCAGCTCACAAGTACAGGGGAGCAATCAGCCCCAGCATTTT.

CDR3 sequence: CASLASDRDGGNTIYF. The DNA of the CDR3 is TGTGCCAGCCTCGCTTCCGACCGGGACGGTGGAAACACCATATATTTT. The chain recombines TRBV6-6 with TRBJ1-3, with D perhaps matching TRBD1 (5 bases). The CDR3 covers 16 residues. V lost 8 bases and J lost 3, with 20 bases in between. The germline V gene has CDR1 MNHNY and CDR2 SVGAGI (reference sequence).

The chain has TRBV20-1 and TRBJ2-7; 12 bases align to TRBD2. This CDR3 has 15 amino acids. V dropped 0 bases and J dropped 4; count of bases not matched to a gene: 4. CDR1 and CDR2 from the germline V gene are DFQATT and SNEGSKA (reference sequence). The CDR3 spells CSARDTSGGLYEQYF. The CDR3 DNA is TGCAGTGCTAGAGACACTAGCGGGGGGTTATACGAGCAGTACTTC.

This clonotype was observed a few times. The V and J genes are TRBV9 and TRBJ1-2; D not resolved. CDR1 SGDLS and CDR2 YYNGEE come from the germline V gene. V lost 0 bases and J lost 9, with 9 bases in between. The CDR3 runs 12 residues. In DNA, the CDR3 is TGTGCCAGCAGCGTAGCTCCTTCTAGCTACACCTTC. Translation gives CASSVAPSSYTF.

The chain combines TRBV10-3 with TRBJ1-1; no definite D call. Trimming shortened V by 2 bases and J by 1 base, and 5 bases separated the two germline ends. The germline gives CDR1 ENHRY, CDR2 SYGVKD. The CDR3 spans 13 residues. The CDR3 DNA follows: TGTGCCATCAGTGAGGACCCGAACACTGAAGCTTTCTTT. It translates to CAISEDPNTEAFF.

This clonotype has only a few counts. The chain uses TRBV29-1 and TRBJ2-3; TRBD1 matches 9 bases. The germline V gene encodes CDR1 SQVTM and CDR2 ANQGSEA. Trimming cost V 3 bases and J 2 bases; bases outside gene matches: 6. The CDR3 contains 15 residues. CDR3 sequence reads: CSVDRTGAYTDTQYF. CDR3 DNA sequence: TGCAGCGTTGACCGGACAGGGGCCTACACAGATACGCAGTATTTT.

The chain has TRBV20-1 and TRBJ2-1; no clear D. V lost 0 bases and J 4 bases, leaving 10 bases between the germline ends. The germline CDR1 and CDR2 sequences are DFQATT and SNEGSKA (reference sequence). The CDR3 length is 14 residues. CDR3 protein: CSARDLRLYNEQFF. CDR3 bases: TGCAGTGCTAGAGATCTCCGGTTGTACAATGAGCAGTTCTTC.

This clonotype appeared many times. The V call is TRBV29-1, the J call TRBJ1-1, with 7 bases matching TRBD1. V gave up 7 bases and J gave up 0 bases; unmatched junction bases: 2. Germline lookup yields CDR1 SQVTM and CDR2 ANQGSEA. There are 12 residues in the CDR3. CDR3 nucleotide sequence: TGCAGCGGGGGACAGCTGAACACTGAAGCTTTCTTT. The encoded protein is CSGGQLNTEAFF.

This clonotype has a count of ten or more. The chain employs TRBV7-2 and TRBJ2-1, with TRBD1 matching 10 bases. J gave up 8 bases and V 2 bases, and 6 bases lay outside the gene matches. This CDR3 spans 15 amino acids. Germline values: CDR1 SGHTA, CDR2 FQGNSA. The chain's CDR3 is CASSLWGQGSDEQFF. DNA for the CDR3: TGTGCCAGCAGCTTATGGGGACAGGGGTCGGATGAGCAGTTCTTC.

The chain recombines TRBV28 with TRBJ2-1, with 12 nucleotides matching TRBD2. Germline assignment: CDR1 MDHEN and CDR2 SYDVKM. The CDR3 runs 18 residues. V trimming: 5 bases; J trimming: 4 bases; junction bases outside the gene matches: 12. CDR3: CASSPTSGSVGPYNEQFF. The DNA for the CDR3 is TGTGCCAGCAGTCCGACTAGCGGGAGTGTGGGGCCTTACAATGAGCAGTTCTTC.

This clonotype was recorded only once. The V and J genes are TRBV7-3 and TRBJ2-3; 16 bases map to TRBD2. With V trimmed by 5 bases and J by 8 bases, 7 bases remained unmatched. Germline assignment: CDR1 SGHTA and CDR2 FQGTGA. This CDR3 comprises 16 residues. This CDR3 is CASSTGLAGGPGTQYF. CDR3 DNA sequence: TGTGCCAGCAGCACGGGACTAGCGGGGGGGCCTGGTACGCAGTATTTT.

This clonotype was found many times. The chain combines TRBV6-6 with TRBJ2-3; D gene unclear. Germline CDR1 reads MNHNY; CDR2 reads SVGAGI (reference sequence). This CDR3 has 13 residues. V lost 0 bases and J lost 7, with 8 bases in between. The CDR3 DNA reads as TGTGCCAGCAGTTACTCGGAGACCCATACGCAGTATTTT. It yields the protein CASSYSETHTQYF.

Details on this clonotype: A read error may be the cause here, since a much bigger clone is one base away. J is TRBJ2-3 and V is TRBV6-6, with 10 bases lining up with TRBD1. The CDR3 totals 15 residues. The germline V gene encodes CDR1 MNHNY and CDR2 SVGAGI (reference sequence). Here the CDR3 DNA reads TGTGCCGGCAGTCGGACAGGGGGGAAGGCAGATACGCAGTATTTT. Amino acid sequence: CAGSRTGGKADTQYF.

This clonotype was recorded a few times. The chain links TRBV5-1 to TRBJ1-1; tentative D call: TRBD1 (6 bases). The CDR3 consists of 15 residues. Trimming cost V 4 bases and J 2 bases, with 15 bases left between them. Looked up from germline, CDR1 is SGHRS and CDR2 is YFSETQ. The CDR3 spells CASSLGGGINTEAFF. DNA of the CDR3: TGCGCCAGCAGCCTGGGGGGGGGCATAAACACTGAAGCTTTCTTT.

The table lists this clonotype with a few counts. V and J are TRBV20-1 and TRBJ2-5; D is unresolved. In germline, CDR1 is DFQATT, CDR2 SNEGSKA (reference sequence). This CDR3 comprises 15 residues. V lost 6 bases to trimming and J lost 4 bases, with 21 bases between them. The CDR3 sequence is CSAPGTSAGLETQYF. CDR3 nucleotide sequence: TGCAGTGCCCCGGGCACCTCAGCAGGCCTAGAGACCCAGTACTTC.

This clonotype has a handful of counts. The CDR3 sequence is CASSSRVWRRPDTQYF. In DNA, the CDR3 is TGTGCCAGCAGCTCCCGAGTCTGGAGGAGGCCAGATACGCAGTATTTT. This sequence joins TRBV13 and TRBJ2-3; D might be TRBD2 (5 bases). Between the trimmed V and J ends, which lost 4 bases and 4 bases, there was a span of 18 bases. From germline, CDR1 is PRHDT and CDR2 FYEKMQ (reference sequence). This CDR3 comprises 16 residues.

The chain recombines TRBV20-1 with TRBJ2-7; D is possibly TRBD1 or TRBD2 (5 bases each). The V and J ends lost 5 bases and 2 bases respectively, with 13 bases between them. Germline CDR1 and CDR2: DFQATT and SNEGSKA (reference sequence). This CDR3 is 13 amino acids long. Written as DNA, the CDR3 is TGCAGTGCTGCTGGGGACGGTACCTACGAGCAGTACTTC. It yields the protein CSAAGDGTYEQYF.

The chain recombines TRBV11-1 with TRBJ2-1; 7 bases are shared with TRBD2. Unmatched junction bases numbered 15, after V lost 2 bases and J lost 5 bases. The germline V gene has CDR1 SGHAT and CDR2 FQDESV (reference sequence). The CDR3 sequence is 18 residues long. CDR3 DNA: TGTGCCAGCAGCTTAAAGGGGAGGTCGGTAGCGGGCAACAATGAGCAGTTCTTC. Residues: CASSLKGRSVAGNNEQFF. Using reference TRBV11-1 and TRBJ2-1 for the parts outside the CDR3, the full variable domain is EAEVAQSPRYKITEKSQAVAFWCDPISGHATLYWYRQILGQGPELLVQFQDESVVDDSQLPKDRFSAERLKGVDSTLKIQPAELGDSAMYLCASSLKGRSVAGNNEQFFGPGTRLTVL.